The clone carrying this T cell receptor (beta chain) showed up many times. What it recognizes is unknown. The sample belongs to a study of T cells in Graves' hyperthyroidism and ophthalmopathy. Whole-study findings and limits: A model built on 13 V-J features separated ophthalmopathy from stable hyperthyroidism. The blood repertoire included most of the expanded thyroid clonotypes above 0.001.

Regions amplified from RNA transcripts were the TCR beta CDR3 regions. Initially, a first-round RT-PCR of the TCR CDR3 employed the HTBI primer set. TCRdb reanalysed the multiplex PCR reads using MiXCR and keeps one entry per CDR3 protein. The data hold some 560,000 distinct CDR3 sequences, with 12% to 15% observed a single time. The CDR3 runs 14 residues. Germline lookup yields CDR1 DFQATT and CDR2 SNEGSKA (reference sequence). The V and J ends lost 3 bases and 1 base respectively, with 12 bases between them. The J gene is TRBJ1-1, the V gene TRBV20-1, with D uncertain. The clonotype was recovered from a woman between 40 and 50 years old with Graves' hyperthyroidism. Sequencing used blood. The CDR3 is CSASPRQKNTEAFF. The CDR3, as DNA: TGCAGTGCTAGCCCGAGGCAGAAGAACACTGAAGCTTTCTTT.